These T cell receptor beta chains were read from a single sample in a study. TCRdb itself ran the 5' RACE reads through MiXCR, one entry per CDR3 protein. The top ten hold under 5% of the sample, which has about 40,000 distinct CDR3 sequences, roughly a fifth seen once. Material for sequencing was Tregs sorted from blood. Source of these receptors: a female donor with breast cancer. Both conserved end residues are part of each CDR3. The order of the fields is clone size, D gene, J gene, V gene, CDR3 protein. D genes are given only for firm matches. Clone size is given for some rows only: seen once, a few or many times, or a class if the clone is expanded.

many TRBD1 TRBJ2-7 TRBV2 CASSDPTGSSYEQYF
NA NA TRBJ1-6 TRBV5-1 CASRAPNNGAMNSPLHF
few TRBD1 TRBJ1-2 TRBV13 CASSSEGQGGYTF
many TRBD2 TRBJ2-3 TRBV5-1 CASREWPGTSGSTDTQYF
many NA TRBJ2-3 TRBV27 CASSFSGTSTDTQYF
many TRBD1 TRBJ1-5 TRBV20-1 CSARTRDRGFYQPQHF
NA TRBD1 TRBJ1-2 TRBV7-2 CASSLGGGQGGYGYTF
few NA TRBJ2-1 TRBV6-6 CASTNGGGGFYNEQFF
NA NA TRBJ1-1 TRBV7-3 CASSIEQGSTEAFF
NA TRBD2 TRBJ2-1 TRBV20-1 CSAREGTSLNEQLF
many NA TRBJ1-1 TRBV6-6 CASSYGQGWTEAFF